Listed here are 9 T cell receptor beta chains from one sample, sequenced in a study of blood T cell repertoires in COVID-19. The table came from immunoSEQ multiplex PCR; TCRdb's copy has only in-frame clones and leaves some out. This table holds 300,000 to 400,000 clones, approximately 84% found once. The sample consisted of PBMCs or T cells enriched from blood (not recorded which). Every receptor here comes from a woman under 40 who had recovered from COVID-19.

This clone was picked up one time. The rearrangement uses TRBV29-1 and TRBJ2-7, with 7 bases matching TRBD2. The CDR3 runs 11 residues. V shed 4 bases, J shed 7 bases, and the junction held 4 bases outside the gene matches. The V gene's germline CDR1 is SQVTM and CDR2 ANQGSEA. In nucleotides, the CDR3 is TGCAGCGTTGGTTCCGGGGGGGAGCAGTACTTC. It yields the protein CSVGSGGEQYF.

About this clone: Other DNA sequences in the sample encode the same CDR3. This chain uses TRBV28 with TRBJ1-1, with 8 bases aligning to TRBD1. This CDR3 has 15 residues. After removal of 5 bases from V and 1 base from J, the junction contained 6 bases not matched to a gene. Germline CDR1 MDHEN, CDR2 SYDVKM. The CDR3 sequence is CASSPRTGRNTEAFF. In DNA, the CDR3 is TGTGCCAGCAGTCCTCGGACAGGGAGGAACACTGAAGCTTTCTTT.

The CDR3 sequence is CASSSRTGGFEKLFF. DNA for the CDR3: TGTGCCAGCAGTTCCCGGACAGGGGGCTTTGAAAAACTGTTTTTT. J is TRBJ1-4 and V is TRBV27, with 11 bases matching TRBD1. CDR3 length equals 15 residues. The germline gives CDR1 MNHEY, CDR2 SMNVEV (reference sequence). V lost 4 bases, J lost 7 bases, and 5 bases stayed unmatched.

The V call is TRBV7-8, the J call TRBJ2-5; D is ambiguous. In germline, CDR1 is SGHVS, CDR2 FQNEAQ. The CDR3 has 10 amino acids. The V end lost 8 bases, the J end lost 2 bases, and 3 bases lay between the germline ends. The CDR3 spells CASRQETQYF. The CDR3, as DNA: TGTGCCAGCCGTCAAGAGACCCAGTACTTC.

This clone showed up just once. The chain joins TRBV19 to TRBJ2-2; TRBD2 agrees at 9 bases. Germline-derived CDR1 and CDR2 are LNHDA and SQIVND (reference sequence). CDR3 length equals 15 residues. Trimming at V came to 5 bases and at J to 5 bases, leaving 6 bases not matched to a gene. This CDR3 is CASSAIAGATGELFF. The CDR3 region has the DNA TGTGCCAGTAGTGCCATAGCGGGGGCAACCGGGGAGCTGTTTTTT.

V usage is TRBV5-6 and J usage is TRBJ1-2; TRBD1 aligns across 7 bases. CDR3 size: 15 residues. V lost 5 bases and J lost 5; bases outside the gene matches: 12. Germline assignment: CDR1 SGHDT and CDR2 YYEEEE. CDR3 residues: CASRKVDRPGYGYTF. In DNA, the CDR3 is TGTGCCAGCAGAAAAGTGGACAGGCCTGGGTATGGCTACACCTTC.

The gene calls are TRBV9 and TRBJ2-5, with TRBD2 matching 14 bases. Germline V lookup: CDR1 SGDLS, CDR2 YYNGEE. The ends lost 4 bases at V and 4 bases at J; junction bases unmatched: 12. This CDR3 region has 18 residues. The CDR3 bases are TGTGCCAGCAGCCAACCGACTAGCGGGGGGGCCAGGGGAGAGACCCAGTACTTC. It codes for CASSQPTSGGARGETQYF.

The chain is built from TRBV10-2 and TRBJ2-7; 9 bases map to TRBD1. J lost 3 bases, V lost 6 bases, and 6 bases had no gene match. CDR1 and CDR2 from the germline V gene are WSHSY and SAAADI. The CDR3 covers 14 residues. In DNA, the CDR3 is TGCGCCAGCAGACAGGGGGCAGGAATCTACGAGCAGTACTTC. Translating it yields CASRQGAGIYEQYF.

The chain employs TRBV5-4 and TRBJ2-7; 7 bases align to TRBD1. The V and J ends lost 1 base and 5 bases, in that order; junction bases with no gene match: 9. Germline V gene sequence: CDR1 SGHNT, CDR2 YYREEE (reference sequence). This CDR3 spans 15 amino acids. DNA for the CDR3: TGTGCCAGCAGCTTGTTTTCGGACAGGTCGAACGAGCAGTACTTC. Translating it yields CASSLFSDRSNEQYF.